The rows below give T cell receptor beta chains drawn from one sample of a study of blood T cell repertoires in COVID-19. The data were produced by immunoSEQ multiplex PCR, yet TCRdb's version contains in-frame clones alone and is incomplete. In the table there are 200,000 to 250,000 clones, 86% of which are singletons. The material sequenced was peripheral blood. All receptors derive from a man aged 50 to 60 with COVID-19, enrolled during active disease. CDR3s include the opening cysteine and the closing phenylalanine or tryptophan. Each record gives: J gene, V gene, CDR3 protein.

J: TRBJ1-1; V: TRBV19; CDR3: CASKGTGGFEAFF
J: TRBJ2-5; V: TRBV10-3; CDR3: CAISPTGQETQYF
J: TRBJ2-7; V: TRBV20-1; CDR3: CSAKDSFEQYF
J: TRBJ2-7; V: TRBV3-1/TRBV3-2; CDR3: CASSQRRLAAISSYEQYF
J: TRBJ2-7; V: TRBV12-3/TRBV12-4; CDR3: CASSFLYYEQYF
J: TRBJ1-6; V: TRBV3-1/TRBV3-2; CDR3: CASSSRVGSPLHF
J: TRBJ2-5; V: TRBV7-9; CDR3: CASSSQDRGEQETQYF
J: TRBJ1-1; V: TRBV25-1; CDR3: CASSVYAGQGPTEAFF
J: TRBJ2-1; V: TRBV19; CDR3: CASSTRTNYNEQFF
J: TRBJ1-5; V: TRBV5-6; CDR3: CASSYQGSQPQHF
J: TRBJ2-7; V: TRBV4-1; CDR3: CASSQEGLAGRYEQYF
J: TRBJ1-4; V: TRBV6-5; CDR3: CATSWTATNEKLFF
J: TRBJ1-2; V: TRBV4-3; CDR3: CASSPGEGMDGYTF
J: TRBJ1-2; V: TRBV11-2; CDR3: CASSIDRSGYTF
J: TRBJ2-7; V: TRBV6-5; CDR3: CASSYDRGGTYEQYF
J: TRBJ2-7; V: TRBV19; CDR3: CASSIGTTYSYEQYF
J: TRBJ2-1; V: TRBV9; CDR3: CASSVRPMEYNEQFF
J: TRBJ1-6; V: TRBV27; CDR3: CASSASLSPKNSPLHF